This TCR beta chain was found in a study of blood T cell repertoires in COVID-19. The overall study: Material from acute and convalescent COVID-19 was sourced from the United States, Italy and Spain. T cells, B-cell-depleted T cells, or PBMCs supplied cDNA or gDNA.

This clone was observed a single time. The CDR3 contains 16 residues. Trimming cost V 0 bases and J 3 bases, with 14 bases left between them. The germline V gene has CDR1 LGHDT and CDR2 YNNKEL (reference sequence). As processed by the authors: Amplified reference gene primers provided the basis for estimating nucleated cell counts. Libraries were prepared by immunoSEQ multiplex PCR; TCRdb keeps only in-frame clonotypes and omits some of them. That table furnishes V, J and clone size, whereas the DNA furnished D and trimming. The sample shows about 250,000 clones, roughly nine tenths of them seen only once.

What was sequenced was peripheral blood. This TCR was sampled from a woman in her 40s who had recovered from COVID-19. The V and J genes are TRBV3-1 (or the pseudogene TRBV3-2) and TRBJ1-2, with D possibly matching TRBD1 (5 bases). DNA of the CDR3: TGTGCCAGCAGCCAAGATATGGAGCAGGGTGACTATGGCTACACCTTC. This encodes CASSQDMEQGDYGYTF.